The clone carrying this T cell receptor beta chain was picked up many times. The antigen is unknown. This sample is part of a study of response to subunit inactivated influenza vaccine. Study-wide findings and caveats: With each seasonal influenza vaccination, the authors suggested, few new T cells are recruited.

TCRdb redid the calling of the RT-PCR reads with MiXCR, one entry per CDR3 protein. Seen here are 150,000 to 200,000 distinct CDR3 sequences, around 9.2% observed once, and the top ten hold around 9.9%. This specimen was non-naive T cells sorted from PBMCs, taken on the day of vaccination. This TCR derives from a man in his fifties or sixties who received an inactivated influenza vaccine.

The CDR3 loop is CASSPTSGGANEQFF. CDR3 nucleotide sequence: TGTGCCAGCAGCCCAACTAGCGGGGGGGCCAATGAGCAGTTCTTC. The chain combines TRBV7-9 with TRBJ2-1, with TRBD2 matching 13 bases. Unmatched junction bases numbered 4, after V lost 5 bases and J lost 6 bases. The CDR3 loop spans 15 amino acids. CDR1 and CDR2 from the germline V gene are SEHNR and FQNEAQ (reference sequence).